A selection of T cell receptor beta chains follows, all from one sample in a study of blood T cell repertoires in COVID-19. TCRdb's copy holds only in-frame clones and misses some; the assay was immunoSEQ multiplex PCR. The sample shows 250,000 to 300,000 clones, 88% of them seen only once. What was sequenced was peripheral blood. These receptors all stem from a woman younger than 45 with COVID-19, enrolled during active disease. The CDR3 runs from the conserved cysteine through the conserved F or W. The D gene is left open where the match is weak. Where a row states a size, it is once, few, many or the class of an expanded clone; other rows omit it.

abundance,j_gene,d_gene,v_gene,CDR3aa,CDR3nt
-,TRBJ2-3,-,TRBV5-4,CASSLGGGVADTQYF,TGTGCCAGCAGCTTGGGCGGAGGGGTGGCAGATACGCAGTATTTT
-,TRBJ1-1,-,TRBV9,CASSAVTFQQNTEAFF,TGTGCCAGCAGCGCGGTGACTTTTCAGCAGAACACTGAAGCTTTCTTT
-,TRBJ2-3,-,TRBV9,CASSIAEGRSTDTQYF,TGTGCCAGCAGCATAGCCGAGGGCCGAAGCACAGATACGCAGTATTTT
-,TRBJ1-2,TRBD1,TRBV27,CASSFRDRGYGYTF,TGTGCCAGCAGTTTCAGGGACAGGGGCTATGGCTACACCTTC
once,TRBJ2-7,-,TRBV6-1,CASSAPLGGRFYEQYF,TGTGCCAGCAGTGCCCCCCTCGGGGGGCGGTTCTACGAGCAGTACTTC
-,TRBJ1-4,-,TRBV28,CASSSGSEKLFF,TGTGCCAGCAGTTCCGGGAGTGAAAAACTGTTTTTT
-,TRBJ1-1,-,TRBV5-1,CASSLEQGYEAFF,TGCGCCAGCAGCTTGGAACAGGGATATGAAGCTTTCTTT
-,TRBJ1-4,TRBD1,TRBV7-9,CASSSGQGIEKLFF,TGTGCCAGCAGCTCGGGACAGGGTATTGAAAAACTGTTTTTT
-,TRBJ1-1,-,TRBV6-5,CASSYSNRRSGAFF,TGTGCCAGCAGTTACTCGAACAGACGAAGTGGGGCTTTCTTT
-,TRBJ2-5,-,TRBV11-2,CASSQTGETQYF,TGTGCCAGCAGTCAGACGGGAGAGACCCAGTACTTC
-,TRBJ1-2,TRBD1,TRBV29-1,CSVEPERQGIEGYTF,TGCAGCGTTGAGCCGGAGAGACAGGGAATCGAGGGCTACACCTTC
-,TRBJ2-7,TRBD2,TRBV11-3,CASSLSGGDVYEQYF,TGTGCCAGCAGCTTATCCGGGGGGGATGTTTACGAGCAGTACTTC
-,TRBJ2-2,TRBD2,TRBV3-1/TRBV3-2,CASSPAGLAGEDGELFF,TGTGCCAGCAGCCCGGCCGGTCTAGCGGGAGAGGACGGGGAGCTGTTTTTT
-,TRBJ2-2,-,TRBV19,CASSILETGELFF,TGTGCCAGTAGTATACTAGAAACCGGGGAGCTGTTTTTT
-,TRBJ2-3,-,TRBV4-1,CASSQAVGGADTQYF,TGCGCCAGCAGCCAAGCCGTGGGAGGAGCAGATACGCAGTATTTT
-,TRBJ1-4,TRBD1,TRBV30,CAWSTGQGAREKLFF,TGTGCCTGGAGTACGGGACAGGGGGCACGGGAAAAACTGTTTTTT
-,TRBJ2-7,TRBD1,TRBV7-8,CASSGRDRGGEQYF,TGTGCCAGCAGCGGCCGGGACAGGGGAGGCGAGCAGTACTTC
-,TRBJ2-2,TRBD2,TRBV28,CASSLTGLAGGEGELFF,TGTGCCAGCAGTTTAACCGGACTAGCGGGAGGAGAGGGGGAGCTGTTTTTT
-,TRBJ2-1,TRBD2,TRBV5-1,CASSPVPTSGGRNEQFF,TGCGCCAGCAGCCCGGTCCCTACTAGCGGGGGTCGGAATGAGCAGTTCTTC
once,TRBJ2-7,-,TRBV6-5,CASSYSRVSKEQYF,TGTGCCAGCAGTTACTCGCGCGTTAGTAAGGAGCAGTACTTC
-,TRBJ2-7,-,TRBV5-4,CASSVGQGRSSYEQYF,TGTGCCAGCAGCGTGGGGCAGGGTCGAAGCTCCTACGAGCAGTACTTC
-,TRBJ1-1,TRBD1,TRBV19,CQTGSGTEAFF,TGCCAGACAGGGTCGGGCACTGAAGCTTTCTTT
-,TRBJ1-1,-,TRBV19,CASSIDRGNTEAFF,TGTGCCAGTAGTATAGACAGGGGGAACACTGAAGCTTTCTTT
-,TRBJ2-7,TRBD1,TRBV27,CASNPFGTGVYEQYF,TGTGCCAGCAACCCGTTCGGGACAGGGGTCTACGAGCAGTACTTC
-,TRBJ1-1,TRBD1,TRBV25-1,CASSAGGNTEAFF,TGTGCCAGCAGTGCAGGGGGAAACACTGAAGCTTTCTTT
-,TRBJ2-7,TRBD2,TRBV5-1,CASSSGTSSYEQYF,TGCGCCAGCAGCTCCGGGACTAGCAGCTACGAGCAGTACTTC
-,TRBJ1-2,-,TRBV15,CATSGRDTMDYGYTF,TGTGCCACCAGCGGTCGGGACACCATGGACTATGGCTACACCTTC
few,TRBJ1-3,TRBD1,TRBV10-3,CAISRGQGLTSGNTIYF,TGTGCCATCAGCCGCGGACAGGGGCTTACCTCTGGAAACACCATATATTTT
-,TRBJ2-7,-,TRBV7-9,CASSPRFGAYEQYF,TGTGCCAGCAGCCCAAGGTTTGGAGCCTACGAGCAGTACTTC
-,TRBJ2-2,TRBD1,TRBV10-1,CASSRDSPGELFF,TGCGCCAGCAGCAGGGACAGTCCGGGGGAGCTGTTTTTT
-,TRBJ1-1,-,TRBV6-1,CASSEEGGGTEAFF,TGTGCCAGCAGTGAAGAGGGAGGGGGCACTGAAGCTTTCTTT
-,TRBJ1-1,-,TRBV9,CASSVDPGDSDTEAFF,TGTGCCAGCAGCGTAGACCCAGGGGATTCGGACACTGAAGCTTTCTTT
few,TRBJ1-1,TRBD1,TRBV6-5,CASSTGGQTEAFF,TGTGCCAGCAGTACAGGGGGCCAAACTGAAGCTTTCTTT
few,TRBJ1-3,-,TRBV9,CASGRMGNTIYF,TGTGCCAGCGGCCGCATGGGAAACACCATATATTTT
-,TRBJ2-2,TRBD2,TRBV14,CASSWGGTGELFF,TGTGCCAGCAGCTGGGGGGGAACCGGGGAGCTGTTTTTT
once,TRBJ1-4,-,TRBV5-1,CASSLGTTVWNEKLFF,TGCGCCAGCAGCCTGGGTACGACAGTGTGGAATGAAAAACTGTTTTTT
-,TRBJ1-1,-,TRBV12-3/TRBV12-4,CASSFGGNTEAFF,TGTGCCAGCAGTTTCGGGGGGAACACTGAAGCTTTCTTT
-,TRBJ1-1,-,TRBV15,CATSRGGHGGLNTEAFF,TGTGCCACCAGCAGAGGGGGGCATGGTGGGTTGAACACTGAAGCTTTCTTT
-,TRBJ1-1,TRBD1,TRBV2,CASSPDRGNTEAFF,TGTGCCAGCAGTCCGGACAGGGGGAACACTGAAGCTTTCTTT
-,TRBJ1-2,TRBD1,TRBV30,CAWTRQGHYGYTF,TGTGCCTGGACAAGACAGGGACACTATGGCTACACCTTC
-,TRBJ1-1,-,TRBV30,CAWSEGGNTEAFF,TGTGCCTGGAGCGAAGGGGGGAACACTGAAGCTTTCTTT
-,TRBJ2-2,TRBD2,TRBV9,CASSVAPLAGVTGELFF,TGTGCCAGCAGCGTAGCTCCACTAGCGGGTGTCACCGGGGAGCTGTTTTTT
once,TRBJ2-7,-,TRBV5-5,CASSLVGRGYEQYF,TGTGCCAGCAGCTTGGTCGGGAGAGGCTACGAGCAGTACTTC
-,TRBJ1-1,-,TRBV12-3/TRBV12-4,CASSLTVEAFF,TGTGCCAGCAGTTTAACGGTTGAAGCTTTCTTT
-,TRBJ2-3,TRBD2,TRBV3-1/TRBV3-2,CASSHLAGGADTQYF,TGTGCCAGCAGCCACCTAGCGGGAGGCGCAGATACGCAGTATTTT
-,TRBJ2-6,-,TRBV18,CASSPTVSGANVLTF,TGTGCCAGCTCACCCACAGTATCCGGGGCCAACGTCCTGACTTTC
-,TRBJ2-5,-,TRBV30,CAWSSPGETQYF,TGTGCCTGGAGTTCGCCGGGGGAGACCCAGTACTTC
-,TRBJ2-3,TRBD1,TRBV5-4,CASSRIQGPQDTQYF,TGTGCCAGCAGCCGGATACAGGGGCCACAGGATACGCAGTATTTT
once,TRBJ2-5,-,TRBV24-1,CATSELQGVEETQYF,TGTGCCACCAGTGAGTTACAGGGAGTTGAAGAGACCCAGTACTTC
once,TRBJ2-3,-,TRBV20-1,CSASGTDTQYF,TGCAGTGCAAGCGGGACAGATACGCAGTATTTT
-,TRBJ1-1,TRBD1,TRBV5-1,CASRSGQGGTEAFF,TGCGCCAGCAGGTCGGGACAGGGAGGGACTGAAGCTTTCTTT